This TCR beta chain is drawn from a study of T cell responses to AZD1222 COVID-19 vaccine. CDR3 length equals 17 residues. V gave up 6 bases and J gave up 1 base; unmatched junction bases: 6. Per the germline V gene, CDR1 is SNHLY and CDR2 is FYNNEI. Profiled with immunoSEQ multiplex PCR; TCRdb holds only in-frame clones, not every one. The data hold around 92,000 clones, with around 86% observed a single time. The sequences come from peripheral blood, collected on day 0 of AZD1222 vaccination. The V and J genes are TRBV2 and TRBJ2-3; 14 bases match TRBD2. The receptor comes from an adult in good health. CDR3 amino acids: CASSLGLAGGRTDTQYF. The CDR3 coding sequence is TGTGCCAGCAGCCTCGGACTAGCGGGGGGTCGCACAGATACGCAGTATTTT. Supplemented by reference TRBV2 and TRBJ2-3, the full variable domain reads EPEVTQTPSHQVTQMGQEVILRCVPISNHLYFYWYRQILGQKVEFLVSFYNNEISEKSEIFDDQFSVERPDGSNFTLKIRSTKLEDSAMYFCASSLGLAGGRTDTQYFGPGTRLTVL.